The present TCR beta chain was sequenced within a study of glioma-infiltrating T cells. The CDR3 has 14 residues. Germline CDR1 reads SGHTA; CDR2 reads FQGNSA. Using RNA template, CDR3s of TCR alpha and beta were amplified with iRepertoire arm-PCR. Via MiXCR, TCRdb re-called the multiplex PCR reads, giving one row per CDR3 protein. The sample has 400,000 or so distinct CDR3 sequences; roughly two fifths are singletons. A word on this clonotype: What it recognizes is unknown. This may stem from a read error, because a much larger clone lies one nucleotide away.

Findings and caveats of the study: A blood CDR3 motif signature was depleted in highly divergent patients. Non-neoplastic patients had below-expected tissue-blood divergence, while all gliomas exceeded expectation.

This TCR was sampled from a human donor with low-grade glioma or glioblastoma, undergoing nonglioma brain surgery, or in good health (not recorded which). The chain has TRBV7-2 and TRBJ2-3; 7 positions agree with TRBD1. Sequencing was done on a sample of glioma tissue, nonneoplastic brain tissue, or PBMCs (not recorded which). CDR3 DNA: TGTGCCAGCAGCTGGAGGTGGGGGACAGATACGCAGTGTTTT. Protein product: CASSWRWGTDTQCF.